This T cell receptor (beta chain) was captured by sequencing in a study of tumor and adjacent non-tumor tissue in lung cancer (dated by TCRdb to 2017 to 2018). About the study as a whole: The cohort included roughly 11 adenocarcinoma, a couple of squamous cell carcinoma and 1 small cell lung cancer patients. Sequencing produced about 130,000,000 productive TCRbeta reads in total, an average of approximately 4.5 million reads per sample. The study compared bulk TCRbeta repertoires from lung tumor tissue and matched distant non-tumor lung tissue of about 16 lung cancer patients. The 15 or so patients were aged roughly 31 to 80 years, included about 10 men and 5 women, and had TNM stage I to III disease. TCRbeta CDR3 sequencing was performed on 25 to 35 paired specimens, with one tumor sample and one normal lung sample collected per patient.

Libraries were made using multiplex PCR. This sample was sequenced with an Illumina HiSeq 2500. TCRbeta libraries were constructed through three rounds of nested PCR with primers (Table S4) according to protocols adapted from ARM-PCR. Before sequencing, PCR products of 200-500 bp were cut from the gel and purified using the QIAquick gel extraction kit. On the study's bioinformatics: Trimmomatic was used to clean the reads, FLASH was used to merge the reads into complete CDR3 sequences, and MiTCR was used to assign the reads to V(D)J germline segments. VDJtools was used to compute clonal diversity as the inverse Simpson's index. A read counted as productive if the sequence was in-frame and lacked a premature stop codon. TCRdb redid the processing of the public reads, applying fastp at Q25 and MiXCR, and retained in-frame beta chains. Rows merge per CDR3 protein into single entries with the most common DNA and genes. The V and J calls were not made by the authors but by TCRdb's processing. The sample yields 60,000 to 85,000 distinct CDR3 sequences; 65% to 80% were counted once. The leading ten clones occupy 40% to 55% of the sample.

Notes on this clonotype: No cognate antigen has been identified for it. The junction departs from the called germline gene at one end, perhaps through a read error.

RNA was isolated from bulk, unsorted tissue, and RNA quality was assessed with a NanoDrop ND-1000 and an Agilent 2100. Distant non-tumor tissue taken more than 3 cm from the tumor edge was used as the normal lung sample. The donors were newly diagnosed lung cancer patients admitted for thoracic surgery in China from August to November 2014 who had not received prior chemotherapy. Patients who had received previous radiotherapy or chemotherapy, or who had another concurrent cancer, were excluded from the study. Pieces of surgical tissue measuring roughly 1-2.2 cm3 were kept in RNAlater solution and held at -80 degrees C until needed. As encoded in the germline V gene, CDR1 is WSHSY while CDR2 is SAAADI. From cysteine to phenylalanine, the CDR3 is 13 amino acids long. This entry keeps only the CDR3 DNA: 39 bases, framed from base 1. What the study reported, not specific to this receptor: The top 100 clones accounted for a significantly larger cumulative portion of the repertoire in normal lung than in tumor tissue. The methods do not name the sequencing platform or mention unique molecular identifiers. The cohort had only approximately 16 patients, and the authors noted that larger samples and more detailed clinical data are needed. TCR diversity was significantly higher in younger patients, and greater tumor TCR diversity was associated with shorter overall survival and shorter disease-free survival. Significantly higher TCR diversity (inverse Simpson) was observed in tumor tissue than in normal lung tissue (roughly 390 vs 170, P = 0.0075, Mann-Whitney U test). Peripheral blood was not sequenced, so blood TCRbeta repertoires were not examined in the lung cancer patients of the study.

Sequences were obtained from distant non-tumor lung tissue. The receptor comes from a man aged 55 to 70 with non-small cell lung cancer. This receptor chain uses TRBV10-2 and TRBJ1-2; the D gene is perhaps TRBD1, on 5 matching bases. The CDR3 region reads CASSRDGNYGYAF. The DNA reads TGCGCCAGCAGTCGGGACGGTAACTATGGCTACGCCTTT.